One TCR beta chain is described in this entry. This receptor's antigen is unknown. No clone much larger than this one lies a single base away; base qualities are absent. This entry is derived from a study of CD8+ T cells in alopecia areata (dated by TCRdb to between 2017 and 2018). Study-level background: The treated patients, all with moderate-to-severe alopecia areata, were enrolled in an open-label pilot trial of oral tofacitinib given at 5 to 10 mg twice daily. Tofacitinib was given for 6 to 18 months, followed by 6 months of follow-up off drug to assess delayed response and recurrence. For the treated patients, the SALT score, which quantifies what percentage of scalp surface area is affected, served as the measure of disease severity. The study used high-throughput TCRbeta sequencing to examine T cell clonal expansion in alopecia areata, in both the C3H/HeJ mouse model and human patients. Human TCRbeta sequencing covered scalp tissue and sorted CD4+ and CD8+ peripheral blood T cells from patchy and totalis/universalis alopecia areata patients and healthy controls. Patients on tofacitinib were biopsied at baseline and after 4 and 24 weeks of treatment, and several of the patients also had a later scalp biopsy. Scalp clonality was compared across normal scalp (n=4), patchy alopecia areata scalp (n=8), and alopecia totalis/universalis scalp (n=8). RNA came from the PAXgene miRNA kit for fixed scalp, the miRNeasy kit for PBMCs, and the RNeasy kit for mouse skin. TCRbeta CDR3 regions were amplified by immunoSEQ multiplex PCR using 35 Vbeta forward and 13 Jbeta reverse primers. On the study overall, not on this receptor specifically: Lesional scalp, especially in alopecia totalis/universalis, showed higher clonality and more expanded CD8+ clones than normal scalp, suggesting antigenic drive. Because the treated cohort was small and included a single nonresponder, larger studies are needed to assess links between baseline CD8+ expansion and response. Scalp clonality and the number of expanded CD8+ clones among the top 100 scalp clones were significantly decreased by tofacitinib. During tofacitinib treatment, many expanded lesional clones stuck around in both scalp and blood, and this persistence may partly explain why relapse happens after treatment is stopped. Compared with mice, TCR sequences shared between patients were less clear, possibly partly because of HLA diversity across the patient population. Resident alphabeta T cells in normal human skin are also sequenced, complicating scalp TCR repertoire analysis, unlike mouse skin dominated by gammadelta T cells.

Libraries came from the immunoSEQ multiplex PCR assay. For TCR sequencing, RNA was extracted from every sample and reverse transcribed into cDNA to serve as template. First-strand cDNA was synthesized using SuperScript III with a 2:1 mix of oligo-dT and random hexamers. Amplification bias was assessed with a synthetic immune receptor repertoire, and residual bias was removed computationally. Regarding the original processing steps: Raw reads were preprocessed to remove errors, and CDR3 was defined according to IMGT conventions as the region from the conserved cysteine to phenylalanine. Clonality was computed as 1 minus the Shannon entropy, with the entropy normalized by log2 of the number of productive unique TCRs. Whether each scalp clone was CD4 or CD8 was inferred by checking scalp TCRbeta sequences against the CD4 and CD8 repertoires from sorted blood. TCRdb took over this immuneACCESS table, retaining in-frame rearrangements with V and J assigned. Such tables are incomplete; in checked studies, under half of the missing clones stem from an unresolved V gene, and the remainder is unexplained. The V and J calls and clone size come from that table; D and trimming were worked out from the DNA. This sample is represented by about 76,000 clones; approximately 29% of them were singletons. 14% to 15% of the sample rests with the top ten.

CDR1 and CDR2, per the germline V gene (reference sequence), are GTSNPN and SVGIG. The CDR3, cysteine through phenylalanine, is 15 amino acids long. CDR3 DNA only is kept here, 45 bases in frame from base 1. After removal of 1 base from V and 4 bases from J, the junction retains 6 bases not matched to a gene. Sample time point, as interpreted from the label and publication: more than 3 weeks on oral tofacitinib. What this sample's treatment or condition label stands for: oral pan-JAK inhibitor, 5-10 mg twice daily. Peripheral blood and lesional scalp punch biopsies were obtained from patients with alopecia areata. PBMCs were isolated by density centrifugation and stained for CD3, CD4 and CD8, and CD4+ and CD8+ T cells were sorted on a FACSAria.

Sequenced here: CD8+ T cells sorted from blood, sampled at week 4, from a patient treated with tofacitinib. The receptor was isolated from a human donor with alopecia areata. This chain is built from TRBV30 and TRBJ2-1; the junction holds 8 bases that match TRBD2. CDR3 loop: CAWSDSGNGYNEQFF. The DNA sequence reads TGTGCCTGGAGTGATAGCGGGAATGGATACAATGAGCAGTTCTTC.